These 19 T cell receptor beta chains came from one sample sequenced in a study of glioma-infiltrating T cells. Using RNA template, CDR3s of TCR alpha and beta were amplified with iRepertoire arm-PCR. TCRdb itself ran the multiplex PCR reads through MiXCR, one entry per CDR3 protein. Altogether 85,000 to 110,000 distinct CDR3 sequences are present, approximately 28% being singletons, with the ten largest covering about 40%. Input material: glioma tissue, nonneoplastic brain tissue, or PBMCs (not recorded which). The receptors were gathered from a human donor with low-grade glioma or glioblastoma, undergoing nonglioma brain surgery, or in good health (not recorded which).

At least ten counts were recorded for this clonotype. V usage is TRBV29-1 and J usage is TRBJ1-5; no clear D gene. From germline, CDR1 is SQVTM and CDR2 ANQGSEA. The CDR3 runs 13 residues. V was trimmed by 4 bases and J by 11 bases, leaving 18 bases between them. The CDR3 nucleotides are TGCAGCGTTGGACTGGAGACCACTGGGACCCAGCATTTT. Its translation: CSVGLETTGTQHF.

This sequence joins TRBV12-5 and TRBJ2-1; 7 nucleotides line up with TRBD1. This CDR3 region has 15 residues. V dropped 1 base and J dropped 2; count of bases not matched to a gene: 2. Germline values: CDR1 LGHNT, CDR2 FRNRAP. CDR3 DNA: TGTGCTAGTGGTTTGGGACAGGGAACCTACAATGAGCAGTTCTTC. Translation gives CASGLGQGTYNEQFF.

There are many counts of this clonotype. The rearrangement uses TRBV11-2 and TRBJ2-3; D remains unclear. The CDR3 runs to 14 residues. Germline lookup yields CDR1 SGHAT and CDR2 FQNNGV. Trimming took off 2 bases at V and 2 bases at J, with 8 bases between the two ends. CDR3 DNA: TGTGCCAGCAGCTTATCTCCCAACACAGATACGCAGTATTTT. It specifies CASSLSPNTDTQYF.

In this sample, this clonotype turned up a few times. This sequence joins TRBV11-2 and TRBJ2-5; 7 positions agree with TRBD2. The V and J ends lost 0 bases and 3 bases, in that order; junction bases with no gene match: 7. CDR1 is SGHAT, CDR2 FQNNGV, per germline. The CDR3 spans 16 residues. Here the CDR3 reads CASSLEFGLAEETQYF. DNA for the CDR3: TGTGCCAGCAGCTTAGAATTCGGGCTAGCGGAAGAGACCCAGTACTTC.

J is TRBJ2-7 and V is TRBV29-1; D not resolved. The CDR3 is 11 amino acids. V lost 8 bases, J lost 1 base, and 9 bases lay in between. In germline, CDR1 is SQVTM, CDR2 ANQGSEA. The CDR3 reads CSFSKSYEQYF. DNA of the CDR3: TGCAGCTTCTCGAAGTCCTACGAGCAGTACTTC.

This clonotype was seen at least ten times. The chain recombines TRBV20-1 with TRBJ2-7; 9 nucleotides align to TRBD2. Germline V gene lookup returns CDR1 DFQATT and CDR2 SNEGSKA (reference sequence). V shed 3 bases and J 5 bases; nucleotides not matched to a gene: 14. This CDR3 spans 16 amino acids. CDR3 residues: CSASSGAGGPRNEQYF. For the CDR3, the DNA is TGCAGTGCTAGTTCCGGGGCGGGGGGGCCTCGGAACGAGCAGTACTTC.

This clonotype was seen at least ten times. The CDR3 loop is CASSLLASGGPGGDTQYF. CDR3 bases: TGTGCCAGCAGTCTTCTAGCTAGCGGGGGGCCAGGGGGAGATACGCAGTATTTT. The J gene is TRBJ2-3, the V gene TRBV7-2; TRBD2 aligns across 11 bases. Germline assignment: CDR1 SGHTA and CDR2 FQGNSA. The V gene end was trimmed by 6 bases and the J gene end by 5 bases; junction bases not matched to a gene: 16. CDR3 size: 18 residues.

A word on this clonotype: A read error may be the cause here, since a much bigger clone is one base away. The conserved final phenylalanine or tryptophan is absent from the CDR3, which likely points to a read error. V and J are TRBV12-3 or TRBV12-4 and TRBJ2-3; no clear D. The V end lost 7 bases, the J end lost 2 bases, and 16 bases lay between the germline ends. This CDR3 has 15 amino acids. CDR3 nucleotides: TGTGCCAGCAATGTGGACGGGTCTTTCACAGATACGCAGTATTCT. Protein sequence: CASNVDGSFTDTQYS.

Points on this clonotype: This could be a read error, since a much larger clone is one nucleotide away. The V call is TRBV7-3, the J call TRBJ2-1; D tentatively fits TRBD1 or TRBD2 (5 bases each). Germline lookup yields CDR1 SGHTA and CDR2 FQGTGA. The CDR3 is 14 residues long. CDR3: CASRRDGGYNEHFF. The DNA for the CDR3 is TGTGCCAGCAGACGGGACGGTGGCTATAATGAGCATTTCTTC. Together with reference TRBV7-3 and TRBJ2-1, the CDR3 gives the full variable domain: GAGVSQTPSNKVTEKGKYVELRCDPISGHTALYWYRQSLGQGPEFLIYFQGTGAADDSGLPNDRFFAVRPEGSVSTLKIQRTERGDSAVYLCASRRDGGYNEHFFGPGTRLTVL.

Ten or more counts support this clonotype. This chain uses TRBV4-2 with TRBJ2-1; possibly TRBD1 for D (5 bases). The germline V and J ends were trimmed by 4 bases and 10 bases, with 17 bases remaining between them. The CDR3 is 14 residues long. The germline CDR1 and CDR2 sequences are LGHNA and YNFKEQ. The CDR3 reads CASSPRAGYAEQFF. Here the CDR3 DNA reads TGTGCCAGCAGCCCAAGGGCAGGGTACGCCGAGCAGTTCTTC.

This clonotype has only a few counts. The V gene is TRBV28, the J gene TRBJ2-3; a weak D match, TRBD2 (7 bases). This CDR3 has 15 amino acids. V was cut by 7 bases and J by 1 base, with 15 bases left in between. Germline loops: CDR1 MDHEN, CDR2 SYDVKM. The CDR3 reads CASITRGRGTDTQYF. CDR3 DNA: TGTGCCAGCATCACGCGGGGGCGGGGCACAGATACGCAGTATTTT.

The rearrangement joins TRBV19 to TRBJ2-3; TRBD2 matches 10 bases. The CDR3 is 15 residues long. Trimming took 3 bases from V and 5 from J; bases not matched to a gene: 5. In germline, CDR1 is LNHDA, CDR2 SQIVND (reference sequence). The CDR3 nucleotides read TGTGCCAGTAGTATCCAGCGGGGGGGCAGAGATACGCAGTATTTT. Its translation is CASSIQRGGRDTQYF.

There are many counts of this clonotype. The chain has TRBV2 and TRBJ2-1; the D gene is possibly TRBD2 (5 bases). Germline V gene sequence: CDR1 SNHLY, CDR2 FYNNEI. The CDR3 spans 16 residues. V lost 2 bases and J lost 0, with 11 bases in between. The CDR3 sequence: CASSELTGSSYNEQFF. In nucleotides, the CDR3 is TGTGCCAGCAGTGAACTGACGGGGAGCTCCTACAATGAGCAGTTCTTC.

This chain joins TRBV7-2 and TRBJ2-7, with 8 bases aligning to TRBD1. The CDR3 runs 14 residues. Germline V lookup: CDR1 SGHTA, CDR2 FQGNSA. The V gene end was trimmed by 6 bases and the J gene end by 5 bases; junction bases not matched to a gene: 9. The CDR3 sequence is CASSHGTGAHEQYF. The CDR3, as DNA: TGTGCCAGCAGTCATGGGACAGGAGCCCACGAGCAGTACTTC.

This clonotype was seen many times. This chain joins TRBV7-2 and TRBJ2-1, with TRBD1 as a possible D gene (6 bases). The V and J ends lost 2 bases and 3 bases respectively, with 8 bases between them. Per germline, CDR1 SGHTA and CDR2 FQGNSA. This CDR3 is built from 14 residues. CDR3 sequence reads: CASSLSGVYNEQFF. In DNA, the CDR3 is TGTGCCAGCAGCTTATCAGGGGTCTACAATGAGCAGTTCTTC.

The gene calls are TRBV3-1 and TRBJ1-5, with 9 bases identical to TRBD1. CDR3 length: 15 amino acids. Germline CDR1 reads LGHDT; CDR2 reads YNNKEL (reference sequence). The ends lost 4 bases at V and 7 bases at J; junction bases unmatched: 8. Here the CDR3 reads CASSPLTGGGQPQHF. CDR3 nucleotides: TGTGCCAGCAGCCCGTTGACAGGGGGTGGACAGCCCCAGCATTTT.

The rearrangement uses TRBV28 and TRBJ1-2; no clear D. Per the germline V gene, CDR1 is MDHEN and CDR2 is SYDVKM. This CDR3 contains 12 residues. Here the CDR3 reads CVSSFTAYGYTF. The DNA for the CDR3 is TGTGTTAGCAGCTTCACAGCCTATGGCTACACCTTC.

This clonotype was detected a few times. The DNA for the CDR3 is TGTGCCAGCAGCTCCCACGGACAGGGCGTTGGGGAAAAACTGTTTTTT. It translates to CASSSHGQGVGEKLFF. The V gene is TRBV7-2, the J gene TRBJ1-4; TRBD1 matches 8 bases. CDR3 size: 16 residues. Germline lookup yields CDR1 SGHTA and CDR2 FQGNSA. The V gene end was trimmed by 4 bases and the J gene end by 8 bases; junction bases not matched to a gene: 12.

As to this clonotype: A read error may account for a junction end that differs from germline. V and J are TRBV6-2 or TRBV6-3 and TRBJ1-1; weak D call: TRBD1 (5 bases). This CDR3 has 15 amino acids. Germline V lookup: CDR1 MNHEY, CDR2 SVGEGT. The DNA of the CDR3 is TGTGTCAGCAGTAGGGGCACTGCGGAGGGAACTGAAGCCTTCTTT. Protein: CVSSRGTAEGTEAFF.